In its sample, the clone carrying this TCR beta chain was seen a few times. No antigen is known for it. CDR1 and CDR2 (germline): MGHRA, YSYEKL. This CDR3 is built from 12 residues. Trimming took off 8 bases at V and 0 bases at J, with 7 bases between the two ends. Amplified TCR beta CDR3 regions came from RNA transcripts. The study used the HTBI primer set for a first-round RT-PCR of the TCR CDR3. Each CDR3 protein is one row after TCRdb ran MiXCR on the multiplex PCR reads. This sample has approximately 620,000 distinct CDR3 sequences, with approximately 13% found just once. Clinical symptoms, serum thyroxine and TRAb, thyroid ultrasound and orbital computed tomography together formed the diagnostic basis. This sample is drawn from a study of T cells in Graves' hyperthyroidism and ophthalmopathy. About the study: Before treatment of any kind, peripheral blood was taken at initial diagnosis. Broader study findings: The model forecast ophthalmopathy, anticipating it by a median roughly 6.5 months before onset. Stable hyperthyroidism was told apart from ophthalmopathy by a model built on 13 V-J features.

This receptor was identified in a woman aged 25 to 39 with Graves' hyperthyroidism that later progressed to Graves' ophthalmopathy. The chain joins TRBV4-1 to TRBJ1-1; D is perhaps TRBD1 (5 bases). Sequencing used blood. The CDR3 protein is CASGHLNTEAFF. The CDR3 region has the DNA TGCGCCAGCGGACACTTGAACACTGAAGCTTTCTTT.